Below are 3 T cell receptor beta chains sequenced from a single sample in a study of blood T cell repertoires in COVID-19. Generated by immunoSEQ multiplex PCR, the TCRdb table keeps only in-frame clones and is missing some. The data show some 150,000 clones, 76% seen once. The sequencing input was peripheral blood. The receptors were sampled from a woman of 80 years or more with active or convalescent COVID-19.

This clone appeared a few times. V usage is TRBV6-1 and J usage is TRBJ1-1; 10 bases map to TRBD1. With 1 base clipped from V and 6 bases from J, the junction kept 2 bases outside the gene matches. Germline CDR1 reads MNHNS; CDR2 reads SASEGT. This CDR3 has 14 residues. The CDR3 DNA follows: TGTGCCAGCAGTGAAGGACAGGGGGCGTCTGAAGCTTTCTTT. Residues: CASSEGQGASEAFF.

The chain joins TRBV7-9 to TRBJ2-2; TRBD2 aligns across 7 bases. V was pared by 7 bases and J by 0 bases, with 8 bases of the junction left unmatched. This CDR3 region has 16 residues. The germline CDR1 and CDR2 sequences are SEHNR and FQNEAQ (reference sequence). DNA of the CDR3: TGTGCCAGCACCGGTAGGGCGGGGGCGAACACCGGGGAGCTGTTTTTT. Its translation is CASTGRAGANTGELFF.

The CDR3 loop is CASRTDRGGYNEQFF. CDR3 sequence (DNA): TGTGCCAGTAGAACGGACAGGGGGGGGTACAATGAGCAGTTCTTC. The V call is TRBV19, the J call TRBJ2-1; TRBD1 agrees at 10 bases. Unmatched junction bases numbered 6, after V lost 6 bases and J lost 4 bases. Per the germline V gene, CDR1 is LNHDA and CDR2 is SQIVND (reference sequence). The CDR3 is made up of 15 amino acids.